This TCR beta chain was sequenced for a study of memory CD4+ T cells and cytomegalovirus serostatus. This clone was picked up a small number of times. The sort gate was single viable CD3+CD4+CD8-CD45RO+ cells for memory CD4+ T cells. V was clipped by 2 bases and J by 0 bases, with 10 bases between them. The CDR3 loop spans 15 amino acids. Germline V CDR1 and CDR2: MNHNS, SASEGT. Here immunoSEQ multiplex PCR was the method, and the copy in TCRdb shows in-frame clones only, minus some. The table records under 75,000 clones, around 82% of them present only once. The chain employs TRBV6-1 and TRBJ1-2; D gene ambiguous. Sequencing used memory CD4+ T cells from blood. The TCR sequence derives from an adult in good health and CMV-seronegative. Some clones in this sample may be carry-over from other donors' samples. CDR3 residues: CASSERHGSNYGYTF. The DNA of the CDR3 is TGTGCCAGCAGTGAAAGGCACGGATCTAACTATGGCTACACCTTC.